Shown below are 25 T cell receptor beta chains from a single sample sequenced in a study of cytomegalovirus exposure and HLA in healthy donors. Measured with immunoSEQ multiplex PCR; TCRdb has only the in-frame clones, and not every one. The sample has over 85,000 clones, 85% to 95% seen once. The sample was PBMCs. These receptor sequences come from a woman aged 18 to 35 in good health and CMV-seronegative.

This clone appeared a single time. The chain recombines TRBV2 with TRBJ2-1; D might be TRBD2 (6 bases). V was cut by 7 bases and J by 0 bases, with 10 bases left in between. The CDR3 extends over 14 amino acids. Germline V gives CDR1 SNHLY, CDR2 FYNNEI. The CDR3 sequence: CASIAGLSYNEQFF. In nucleotides, the CDR3 is TGTGCCAGCATCGCGGGACTCTCCTACAATGAGCAGTTCTTC.

The V gene is TRBV6-4, the J gene TRBJ1-2, with D possibly being TRBD1 (6 bases). In germline, CDR1 is MRHNA, CDR2 SNTAGT. Trimming left V 0 bases short and J 4 bases short, with 15 bases between. This CDR3 is 16 amino acids long. CDR3 residues: CASSDSIEAGVYGYTF. DNA for the CDR3: TGTGCCAGCAGTGACTCAATTGAGGCAGGGGTCTATGGCTACACCTTC.

The V gene is TRBV30, the J gene TRBJ2-7; maybe TRBD2 (5 bases). Trimming pared 0 bases from V and 0 bases from J, leaving 15 bases between. This CDR3 is 16 amino acids long. Germline V gene sequence: CDR1 GTSNPN, CDR2 SVGIG (reference sequence). CDR3 nucleotides: TGTGCCTGGAGTGTTCCCTGGACTTCCTCCTCCTACGAGCAGTACTTC. This gives the protein CAWSVPWTSSSYEQYF.

V usage is TRBV7-3 and J usage is TRBJ2-1; TRBD2 agrees at 15 bases. This CDR3 is 19 amino acids long. Germline trimming cut 5 bases from V and 7 bases from J; bases unmatched to any gene: 15. The V gene's germline CDR1 is SGHTA and CDR2 FQGTGA. CDR3 sequence: CASSSGTSGGPSAPNEQFF. The DNA of the CDR3 is TGTGCCAGCAGCAGCGGGACTAGCGGGGGGCCAAGCGCTCCAAATGAGCAGTTCTTC.

CDR3 coding DNA: TGTGCCAGCAGTTTATGCGGGGTTAGGGTTTTGAACACCATATATTTT. Translating it yields CASSLCGVRVLNTIYF. J is TRBJ1-3 and V is TRBV27; D gene ambiguous. The CDR3 length is 16 residues. With 1 base removed from V and 7 bases from J, the gap between germline ends came to 17 bases. Germline-derived CDR1 and CDR2 are MNHEY and SMNVEV (reference sequence).

The chain combines TRBV30 with TRBJ1-2; 8 bases agree with TRBD1. Germline V gene sequence: CDR1 GTSNPN, CDR2 SVGIG (reference sequence). The CDR3 is made up of 11 amino acids. With 5 bases clipped from V and 7 bases from J, the junction kept 3 bases outside the gene matches. The CDR3, as DNA: TGTGCCTGGCAGGGGGCGGGTGGCTACACCTTC. This sequence encodes CAWQGAGGYTF.

About this clone: The junction differs from germline at one of its ends, possibly a read error. The chain carries TRBV7-7 and TRBJ2-3, with 14 bases identical to TRBD2. The CDR3 has 18 residues. Germline values: CDR1 SSHAT, CDR2 FNYEAQ (reference sequence). For the CDR3, the DNA is TGTGCTAGCAGCTTTCGACTAGCGGGGGGGCCGGGCACAGATACGCAGTATTTT. As protein: CASSFRLAGGPGTDTQYF.

The rearrangement uses TRBV11-3 and TRBJ1-3, with 9 bases identical to TRBD1. V lost 1 base and J lost 0; bases outside the gene matches: 10. Germline V lookup: CDR1 SGHNT, CDR2 YENEEA. The CDR3 runs 19 residues. Written as DNA, the CDR3 is TGTGCCAGCAGCTTAGTTGGGACAGGGAATCCTCTCTCTGGAAACACCATATATTTT. It yields the protein CASSLVGTGNPLSGNTIYF.

The CDR3 bases are TGTGCCAGCAGCCAAGAAGACTGGACAGGGGGTTATGGCTACACCTTC. This codes for CASSQEDWTGGYGYTF. The chain combines TRBV4-2 with TRBJ1-2; 10 nucleotides align to TRBD1. The length of the CDR3 is 16 residues. Unmatched junction bases numbered 6, after V lost 0 bases and J lost 5 bases. Germline CDR1 reads LGHNA; CDR2 reads YNFKEQ.

The genes are TRBV9 and TRBJ2-1; 9 nucleotides line up with TRBD2. The CDR3 has 15 residues. Germline values: CDR1 SGDLS, CDR2 YYNGEE. Trimming removed 0 bases from V and 7 bases from J; junction bases left unmatched: 5. This chain's CDR3 is CASSVDGTSNNEQFF. In nucleotides, the CDR3 is TGTGCCAGCAGCGTAGATGGGACTAGCAATAATGAGCAGTTCTTC. Combining the CDR3 with reference TRBV9 and TRBJ2-1 gives the whole variable domain DSGVTQTPKHLITATGQRVTLRCSPRSGDLSVYWYQQSLDQGLQFLIQYYNGEERAKGNILERFSAQQFPDLHSELNLSSLELGDSALYFCASSVDGTSNNEQFFGPGTRLTVL.

This chain connects TRBV6-5 to TRBJ1-1; D uncertain. The CDR3 extends over 14 amino acids. The V end was cut by 6 bases, the J end by 2 bases, with 13 bases between. Germline V CDR1 and CDR2: MNHEY, SVGAGI. The chain's CDR3 is CASSQAGINTEAFF. Here the CDR3 DNA reads TGTGCCAGCAGCCAGGCTGGCATTAACACTGAAGCTTTCTTT.

The chain combines TRBV10-3 with TRBJ1-1, with D possibly being TRBD1 (6 bases). The CDR3 is made up of 13 amino acids. Germline V gene data show CDR1 as ENHRY and CDR2 as SYGVKD. Between the trimmed V and J ends, which lost 10 bases and 4 bases, there was a span of 16 bases. The CDR3 coding sequence is TGTGCCACCGTACAGGGTGGAAGCACTGAAGCTTTCTTT. Amino acid sequence: CATVQGGSTEAFF.

The chain joins TRBV19 to TRBJ1-5; D possibly corresponds to TRBD1 (6 bases). CDR1 and CDR2 from the germline V gene are LNHDA and SQIVND (reference sequence). This CDR3 has 14 amino acids. V lost 7 bases, J lost 2 bases, and 12 bases lay in between. CDR3 sequence (DNA): TGTGCCAGTACCGGAGGGGGGGGCAATCAGCCCCAGCATTTT. Protein sequence: CASTGGGGNQPQHF. The full variable domain, in which reference TRBV19 and TRBJ1-5 provide the parts outside the CDR3, is DGGITQSPKYLFRKEGQNVTLSCEQNLNHDAMYWYRQDPGQGLRLIYYSQIVNDFQKGDIAEGYSVSREKKESFPLTVTSAQKNPTAFYLCASTGGGGNQPQHFGDGTRLSIL.

This clone was found once. The rearrangement joins TRBV13 to TRBJ1-4; a weak D match, TRBD1 (6 bases). Germline CDR1 is PRHDT and CDR2 is FYEKMQ (reference sequence). This CDR3 comprises 14 residues. Trimming left V 6 bases short and J 5 bases short, with 13 bases between. The CDR3 region is CASSSRQDNEKLFF. The DNA of the CDR3 is TGTGCCAGCAGTTCCAGACAGGACAATGAAAAACTGTTTTTT.

The gene calls are TRBV2 and TRBJ2-1; 9 bases map to TRBD1. This CDR3 comprises 16 residues. Germline loops: CDR1 SNHLY, CDR2 FYNNEI. Trimming cost V 6 bases and J 8 bases; bases outside gene matches: 14. CDR3: CASSLRRDRVEDEQFF. In DNA form, the CDR3 reads TGTGCCAGCAGCCTTCGCCGGGACAGGGTCGAGGATGAGCAGTTCTTC. Full variable domain (missing parts from reference TRBV2 and TRBJ2-1): EPEVTQTPSHQVTQMGQEVILRCVPISNHLYFYWYRQILGQKVEFLVSFYNNEISEKSEIFDDQFSVERPDGSNFTLKIRSTKLEDSAMYFCASSLRRDRVEDEQFFGPGTRLTVL.

This clone was seen only a few times. The V call is TRBV7-3, the J call TRBJ2-5; no clear D. The V gene's germline CDR1 is SGHTA and CDR2 FQGTGA. V lost 1 base to trimming and J lost 5 bases, with 8 bases between them. The length of the CDR3 is 13 residues. The CDR3 DNA follows: TGTGCCAGCAGCTTAAACAGTAGGGAGACCCAGTACTTC. This translates into CASSLNSRETQYF.

The chain carries TRBV6-6 and TRBJ2-7, with 9 nucleotides matching TRBD2. The CDR3 extends over 14 amino acids. Germline values: CDR1 MNHNY, CDR2 SVGAGI (reference sequence). V gave up 6 bases and J gave up 2 bases; unmatched junction bases: 5. This chain's CDR3 is CASSPGLAPYEQYF. The CDR3 DNA reads TGTGCCAGCAGCCCGGGACTAGCCCCCTACGAGCAGTACTTC.

The chain has TRBV12-5 and TRBJ2-7; possibly TRBD2 for D (5 bases). The CDR3 runs to 13 residues. V was trimmed by 4 bases and J by 2 bases, leaving 9 bases between them. Germline CDR1 reads LGHNT; CDR2 reads FRNRAP. The CDR3 reads CASGSGSTYEQYF. CDR3 DNA: TGTGCTAGTGGTTCTGGGAGTACCTACGAGCAGTACTTC.

The chain carries TRBV10-3 and TRBJ2-7, with 12 positions matching TRBD2. The germline CDR1 and CDR2 sequences are ENHRY and SYGVKD. The CDR3 consists of 14 residues. V lost 10 bases, J lost 5 bases, and 9 bases stayed unmatched. The CDR3 protein is CATFSTSGGHEQYF. The CDR3 DNA reads as TGTGCCACATTTTCGACTAGCGGGGGCCACGAGCAGTACTTC.

The chain combines TRBV7-2 with TRBJ2-7, with no clear D. V gave up 5 bases and J gave up 4 bases, with 9 bases separating them. Germline assignment: CDR1 SGHTA and CDR2 FQGNSA. The CDR3 contains 12 residues. CDR3 residues: CASSPSRYEQYF. DNA for the CDR3: TGTGCCAGCAGCCCCTCCCGGTACGAGCAGTACTTC.

The rearrangement uses TRBV9 and TRBJ2-3; D gene ambiguous. Germline V lookup: CDR1 SGDLS, CDR2 YYNGEE. This CDR3 is built from 15 residues. V was pared by 3 bases and J by 0 bases, with 11 bases between. Here the CDR3 DNA reads TGTGCCAGCAGCGGTAGAGTTTCCAGCACAGATACGCAGTATTTT. Protein sequence: CASSGRVSSTDTQYF.

The genes are TRBV27 and TRBJ2-3, with 8 bases matching TRBD2. V lost 7 bases to trimming and J lost 5 bases; unmatched junction nucleotides: 14. The CDR3 loop spans 16 amino acids. Germline CDR1 and CDR2: MNHEY and SMNVEV (reference sequence). Here the CDR3 reads CASIQLSGSFGDTQYF. The CDR3, as DNA: TGTGCCAGCATCCAACTAAGCGGGAGTTTTGGAGATACGCAGTATTTT.

The V and J genes are TRBV5-1 and TRBJ2-2; 8 bases match TRBD2. CDR3 length: 16 amino acids. Germline V lookup: CDR1 SGHRS, CDR2 YFSETQ. The V segment lost 5 bases and the J segment 0 bases; nucleotides outside the gene matches: 6. The CDR3 DNA is TGCGCCAGCAGAGTTAGCGGGGAAACGAACACCGGGGAGCTGTTTTTT. Translating it yields CASRVSGETNTGELFF.

The chain uses TRBV9 and TRBJ1-2; the D gene is possibly TRBD1 (5 bases). CDR3 length equals 14 residues. With 6 bases removed from V and 7 bases from J, the gap between germline ends came to 19 bases. Germline V gene sequence: CDR1 SGDLS, CDR2 YYNGEE. The CDR3 DNA is TGTGCCAGCACCAAACGGGACTTGACGGCTGGCTACACCTTC. Residues: CASTKRDLTAGYTF.

This clone was seen a single time. This sequence joins TRBV18 and TRBJ2-7; D not resolved. CDR3 length: 13 amino acids. The V end was cut by 3 bases, the J end by 3 bases, with 9 bases between. Germline loops: CDR1 KGHSH, CDR2 LQKENI. The CDR3 region has the DNA TGTGCCAGCTCACCCTTTGAGAACTACGAGCAGTACTTC. Its protein is CASSPFENYEQYF.